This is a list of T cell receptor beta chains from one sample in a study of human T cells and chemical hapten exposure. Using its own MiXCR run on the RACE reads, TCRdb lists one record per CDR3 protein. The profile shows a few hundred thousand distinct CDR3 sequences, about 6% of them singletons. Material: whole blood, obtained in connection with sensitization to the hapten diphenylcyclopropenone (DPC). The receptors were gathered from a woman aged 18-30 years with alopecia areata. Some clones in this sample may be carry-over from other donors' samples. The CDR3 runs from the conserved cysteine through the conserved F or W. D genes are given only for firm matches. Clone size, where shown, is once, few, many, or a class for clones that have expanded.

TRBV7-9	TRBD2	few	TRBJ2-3	CASSRGLAGGPEDTQYF	TGTGCCAGCTCACGCGGGCTAGCGGGGGGGCCGGAAGATACGCAGTATTTT
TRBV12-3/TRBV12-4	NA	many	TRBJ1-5	CASRAGIYQPQHF	TGTGCCAGCAGAGCAGGGATCTATCAGCCCCAGCATTTT
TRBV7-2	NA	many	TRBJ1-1	CASSNERGKAFF	TGTGCCAGCTCTAACGAGCGGGGTAAAGCTTTCTTT
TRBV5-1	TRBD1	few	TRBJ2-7	CASSSIPGQGSYEQYF	TGCGCCAGCAGCTCCATTCCCGGACAGGGTTCCTACGAGCAGTACTTC
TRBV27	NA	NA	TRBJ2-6	CASTNTGANVLTF	TGTGCCAGCACTAATACTGGGGCCAACGTCCTGACTTTC
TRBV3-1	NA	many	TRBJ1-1	CASSQDAGPRAEAFF	TGTGCCAGCAGCCAAGATGCAGGACCCCGGGCTGAAGCTTTCTTT
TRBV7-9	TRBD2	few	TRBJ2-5	CASSWVRLAGTNKETQYF	TGTGCCAGCAGCTGGGTACGACTAGCGGGCACCAACAAAGAGACCCAGTACTTC
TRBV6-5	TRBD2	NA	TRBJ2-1	CASTKSGGYNEQFF	TGTGCCAGCACAAAGAGCGGGGGGTACAATGAGCAGTTCTTC
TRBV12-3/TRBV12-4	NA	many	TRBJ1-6	CASSLSRQLNSPLHF	TGTGCCAGCAGTTTATCGCGGCAGTTGAATTCACCCCTCCACTTT
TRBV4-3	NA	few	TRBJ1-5	CASSQSFPQNLLYSNQPQHF	TGCGCCAGCAGCCAATCCTTTCCTCAAAACCTACTTTATAGCAATCAGCCCCAGCATTTT
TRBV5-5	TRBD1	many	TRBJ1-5	CASSLRTGDQPQHF	TGTGCCAGCAGCCTGAGGACAGGGGATCAGCCCCAGCATTTT
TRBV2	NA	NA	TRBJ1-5	CASSEAAAFQPQHF	TGTGCCAGCAGTGAAGCGGCGGCGTTCCAGCCCCAGCATTTT
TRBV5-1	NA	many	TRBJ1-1	CASSHPGRTAEAFF	TGCGCCAGCAGCCACCCGGGACGGACGGCTGAAGCTTTCTTT
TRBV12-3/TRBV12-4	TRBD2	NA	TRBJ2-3	CASSLLGLEATDTQYF	TGTGCCAGCAGTTTACTCGGACTAGAAGCAACAGATACGCAGTATTTT
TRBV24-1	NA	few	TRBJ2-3	CATSEETDTQYF	TGTGCCACCAGTGAAGAGACAGATACGCAGTATTTT
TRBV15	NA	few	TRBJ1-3	CATSRTVEASGNTIYF	TGTGCCACCAGCAGAACAGTGGAAGCCTCTGGAAACACCATATATTTT
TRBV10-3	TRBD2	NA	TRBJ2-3	CAISEAFAGGRQYKQYF	TGTGCCATCAGTGAGGCCTTCGCGGGGGGCCGACAGTATAAGCAGTATTTT
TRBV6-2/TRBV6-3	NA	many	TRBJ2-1	CASSYARDSKSSYNEQFF	TGTGCCAGCAGTTACGCCAGGGATTCTAAGAGCTCCTACAATGAGCAGTTCTTC
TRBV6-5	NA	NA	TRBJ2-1	CASSYSSHWLESDEQFF	TGTGCCAGCAGTTACTCGAGTCACTGGCTAGAGTCGGATGAGCAGTTCTTC
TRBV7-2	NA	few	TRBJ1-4	CASSLDQGPEKLFF	TGTGCCAGCAGCTTAGATCAGGGGCCGGAAAAACTGTTTTTT
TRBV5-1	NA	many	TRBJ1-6	CASSSGGSSNSPLHF	TGCGCCAGCAGCTCCGGGGGCAGCTCTAATTCACCCCTCCACTTT
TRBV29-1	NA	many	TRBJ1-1	CSVGSMNTEAFF	TGCAGCGTTGGAAGCATGAACACTGAAGCTTTCTTT
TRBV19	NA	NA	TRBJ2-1	CASSILSYPRNEQFF	TGTGCCAGTAGTATCTTGAGCTACCCCCGAAATGAGCAGTTCTTC
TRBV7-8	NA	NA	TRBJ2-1	CASSPGSGFDEQFF	TGTGCCAGCAGCCCCGGGTCAGGGTTCGATGAGCAGTTCTTC